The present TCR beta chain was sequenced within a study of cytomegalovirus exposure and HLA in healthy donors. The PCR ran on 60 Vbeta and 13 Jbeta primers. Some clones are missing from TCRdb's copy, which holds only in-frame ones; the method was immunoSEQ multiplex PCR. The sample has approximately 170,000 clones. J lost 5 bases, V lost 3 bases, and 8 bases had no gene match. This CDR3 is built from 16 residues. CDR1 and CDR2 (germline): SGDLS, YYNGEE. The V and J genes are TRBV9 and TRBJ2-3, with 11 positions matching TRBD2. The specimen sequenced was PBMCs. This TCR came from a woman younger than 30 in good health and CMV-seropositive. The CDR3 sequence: CASSDRSGGAGDTQYF. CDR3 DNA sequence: TGTGCCAGCAGCGACCGTAGCGGGGGGGCGGGAGATACGCAGTATTTT. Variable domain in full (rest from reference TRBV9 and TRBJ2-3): DSGVTQTPKHLITATGQRVTLRCSPRSGDLSVYWYQQSLDQGLQFLIQYYNGEERAKGNILERFSAQQFPDLHSELNLSSLELGDSALYFCASSDRSGGAGDTQYFGPGTRLTVL.